The entry below gives a single T cell receptor (beta chain) sequence along with its context. There are 11 residues in the CDR3. CDR1 is MGHDK, CDR2 SYGVNS, per germline. Trimming stripped 8 bases from V and 7 bases from J, with 9 bases between. Preparation of the TCRbeta library was carried out with unique molecular identifiers. TCRdb reprocessed the PCR reads with MiXCR, giving one entry per CDR3 protein. The repertoire holds 210,000 or so distinct CDR3 sequences, with 8% to 9.5% as singletons. These data originate in a study of T-cell reconstitution after alpha-beta-depleted transplantation in children.

V usage is TRBV25-1 and J usage is TRBJ2-1; either TRBD1 or TRBD2 may fit D (5 bases each). The sequencing here drew on PBMCs from the stem cell graft donor, taken from the stem cell graft. The sequence derives from a human donor who donated a stem cell graft to a child with acute lymphoblastic leukemia. CDR3 nucleotides: TGTGCCAGCTCTTGGGGGAATGAGCAGTTCTTC. This sequence encodes CASSWGNEQFF.